This T cell receptor beta chain was captured in a study of blood T cell repertoires in COVID-19. At the level of the study: Sites across the United States, Italy and Spain contributed samples from acute and convalescent COVID-19. Nucleic acid was either cDNA or gDNA, and it came from T cells, B-cell-depleted T cells, or PBMCs.

This CDR3 is built from 16 residues. Trimming removed 1 base at V and 1 base at J, with 11 bases between. CDR1 and CDR2 (germline): SGHAT, FQNNGV. Measured with immunoSEQ multiplex PCR; TCRdb has only the in-frame clones, and not every one. The sample lists 150,000 or so clones; 85% to 90% were seen once. The source material was PBMCs or T cells enriched from blood (not recorded which). This sequence was found in a young woman with acute COVID-19. J is TRBJ2-1 and V is TRBV11-2, with D maybe TRBD2 (6 bases). CDR3 sequence reads: CASSLGAGLSYNEQFF. Written as DNA, the CDR3 is TGTGCCAGCAGCTTAGGAGCGGGCCTTTCCTACAATGAGCAGTTCTTC.